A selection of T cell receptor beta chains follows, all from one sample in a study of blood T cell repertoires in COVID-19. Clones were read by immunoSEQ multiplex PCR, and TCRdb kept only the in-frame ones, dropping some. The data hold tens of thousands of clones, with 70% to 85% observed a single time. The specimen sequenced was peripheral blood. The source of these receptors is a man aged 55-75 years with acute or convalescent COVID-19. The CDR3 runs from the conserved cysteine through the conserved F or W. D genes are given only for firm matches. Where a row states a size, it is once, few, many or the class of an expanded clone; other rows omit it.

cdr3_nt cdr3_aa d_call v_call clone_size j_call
TGTGCCAGCAGTTTGGGGGGCTCCTACAATGAGCAGTTCTTC CASSLGGSYNEQFF . TRBV28 . TRBJ2-1
TGTGCCACCAGCAGAGATCTCCGGAGTGGCACACTCAATGAGCAGTTCTTC CATSRDLRSGTLNEQFF . TRBV15 . TRBJ2-1
TGTGCCAGCAGCTCCCCCCTAAGAGACAATGAGCAGTTCTTC CASSSPLRDNEQFF . TRBV9 once TRBJ2-1
TGTGCCATGGCCGGATCGATAGCGGGAGTATTAGATACGCAGTATTTT CAMAGSIAGVLDTQYF TRBD2 TRBV10-3 . TRBJ2-3
TGCAGTGCTTCAGGACAGGCCAGCTACACCTTC CSASGQASYTF TRBD1 TRBV20-1 . TRBJ1-2
TGTGCCAGCAGCTTAGCCGGGACAAACTATGGCTACACCTTC CASSLAGTNYGYTF . TRBV7-9 few TRBJ1-2
TGTGCCAGCAGCGTCGGGACAAACTCTCTCTCTGGAAACACCATATATTTT CASSVGTNSLSGNTIYF . TRBV9 few TRBJ1-3
TGTGCCAGCAGTTTAGAGAACGGTGTTTCACCCCTCCACTTT CASSLENGVSPLHF . TRBV27 once TRBJ1-6
TGTGCCAGCAACCCTGAGCTTAGAAATAATTCACCCCTCCACTTT CASNPELRNNSPLHF . TRBV28 few TRBJ1-6
TGTGCCAGCAGCCCGGGAGACCTAGCGGGACCCGAGCAGTACTTC CASSPGDLAGPEQYF TRBD2 TRBV11-2 . TRBJ2-7
TGTGCCAGCAGTGGAGTCAGGGGGCTGGAGACCCAGTACTTC CASSGVRGLETQYF TRBD1 TRBV2 . TRBJ2-5
TGCGCCAGCAGCCCCTCCGGACTAGCGGGAGGGGAGCGAGGGACCCAGTACTTC CASSPSGLAGGERGTQYF TRBD2 TRBV5-1 . TRBJ2-5
TGTGCCAGCAGCTTAATCGACAGGGGTCGTCAGCCCCAGCATTTT CASSLIDRGRQPQHF TRBD1 TRBV7-8 once TRBJ1-5
TGTGCCAGCAGTACACAAGGACTTAGCGTCAATGAGCAGTTCTTC CASSTQGLSVNEQFF . TRBV6-5 . TRBJ2-1
TGTGCCAGCAGCCCGGGGACAGGGGTTTTTTCTGATGGCTACACCTTC CASSPGTGVFSDGYTF TRBD1 TRBV7-9 . TRBJ1-2
TGTGCCAGCAGTACCCCAACAGGGGTAAAGAACCAAGAGACCCAGTACTTC CASSTPTGVKNQETQYF TRBD1 TRBV2 . TRBJ2-5
TGTGCCACCAGAGATTCAGGGTGGAATCAGCCCCAGCATTTT CATRDSGWNQPQHF . TRBV24-1 . TRBJ1-5
TGTGCCAGCAGCTTAGAAGCCCACGGCGAGCAGTACTTC CASSLEAHGEQYF . TRBV11-3 . TRBJ2-7
TGTGCCTGCGTTCCGGGAGTTGGGAACACTGAAGCTTTCTTT CACVPGVGNTEAFF . TRBV6-5 . TRBJ1-1
TGTGCCAGCAGCACCACAGGGGACCGTTCCTACGAGCAGTACTTC CASSTTGDRSYEQYF TRBD1 TRBV11-2 . TRBJ2-7
TGTGCCAGCAGTCTATCACCCGATGCGAGCGAGCAGTACTTC CASSLSPDASEQYF . TRBV7-6 . TRBJ2-7
TGTGCCAGCAGCGGGACAGGGAGAAATGAGCAGTTCTTC CASSGTGRNEQFF TRBD1 TRBV5-4 . TRBJ2-1
TGTGCCAGCAGCAAAGTGGTATTAGCGGGAGACAATGAGCAGTTCTTC CASSKVVLAGDNEQFF . TRBV21-1 . TRBJ2-1
TGTGCCAGCAGTCCGGGAAGCTCTTGGGATGAGCAGTTCTTC CASSPGSSWDEQFF . TRBV9 . TRBJ2-1
TGTGCCAGCAGCTTACCCGGAAAGTCCGGGGGCCAAGAGACCCAGTACTTC CASSLPGKSGGQETQYF . TRBV7-3 . TRBJ2-5
TGTGCCAGCCGGCGACAGAGTAACTACGAGCAGTACTTC CASRRQSNYEQYF . TRBV6-5 . TRBJ2-7
TGTGCCAGTGGGCAGGGTCCCTACGAGCAGTACTTC CASGQGPYEQYF . TRBV19 once TRBJ2-7
TGTGCCAGCAGGGGGACTAGCGGGAGTTCCTACGAGCAGTACTTC CASRGTSGSSYEQYF TRBD2 TRBV27 . TRBJ2-7
TGCGCCAGCAGCTTGGAGTGGAGCGGTTACTACGAGCAGTACTTC CASSLEWSGYYEQYF . TRBV5-1 . TRBJ2-7
TGCGCCAGCAGCTTGGCCGCTGGAAACACCATATATTTT CASSLAAGNTIYF . TRBV5-1 . TRBJ1-3
TGTGCCAGCAGTCCAGGGATAGGTGAGCAGTTCTTC CASSPGIGEQFF . TRBV5-8 . TRBJ2-1
TGTGCCAGCAGCTTAGAGGCAGGGGTGTCTGAAGCTTTCTTT CASSLEAGVSEAFF . TRBV7-2 . TRBJ1-1
TGTGCCATCAGTGAGTCGGGAGAAGGACCCGCACAGTTCTTC CAISESGEGPAQFF . TRBV10-3 . TRBJ2-1
TGTGCCAGCAGCCGGACTGCTTACGAGCAGTACTTC CASSRTAYEQYF . TRBV3-1/TRBV3-2 . TRBJ2-7
TGTGCCAGCAGCCAAGGAACCCAACCGGGACAGGGATCATATGGCTACACCTTC CASSQGTQPGQGSYGYTF TRBD1 TRBV3-1/TRBV3-2 . TRBJ1-2
TGTGCCAGCAGTATTAGCGGGAGTCAGACAGATACGCAGTATTTT CASSISGSQTDTQYF TRBD2 TRBV28 . TRBJ2-3
TGTGCCAGCAGTTACTCGAGGGTAGGAGGGGTTTATGGCTACACCTTC CASSYSRVGGVYGYTF . TRBV6-5 . TRBJ1-2
TGTGCCAGCAGACCCGGCCTGACTCTGCACGAGCAGTACTTC CASRPGLTLHEQYF . TRBV6-5 few TRBJ2-7
TGTGCCAGCAGCTTACAAGCCCCCTACGAGCAGTACTTC CASSLQAPYEQYF . TRBV11-2 once TRBJ2-7
TGTGCCAGCAGCTCAAGTATCGGTGATAATTCACCCCTCCACTTT CASSSSIGDNSPLHF . TRBV7-2 few TRBJ1-6
TGCGCCAGCAGCCTCACCCCAATGGAGGACACTGAAGCTTTCTTT CASSLTPMEDTEAFF . TRBV5-1 . TRBJ1-1
TGTGCCAGCAGTGGAGACAGGGTTTCACCCCTCCACTTT CASSGDRVSPLHF TRBD1 TRBV2 few TRBJ1-6